This T cell receptor beta chain was found in a study of blood T cell repertoires in COVID-19. Study-wide background: The United States, Italy and Spain provided the acute and convalescent COVID-19 samples.

The table came from immunoSEQ multiplex PCR; TCRdb's copy has only in-frame clones and leaves some out. The sample shows approximately 150,000 clones, more than 75% of them seen only once. CDR3 length equals 13 residues. Germline CDR1 and CDR2: KGHDR and SFDVKD. The V and J ends lost 5 bases and 7 bases respectively, with 11 bases between them. The chain employs TRBV24-1 and TRBJ1-5, with D possibly matching TRBD1 (5 bases). Source material: peripheral blood. The origin of this receptor is a human donor with acute or convalescent COVID-19. The donor label of this sample is uncertain. The CDR3 region is CATSVGGRQPQHF. Here the CDR3 DNA reads TGTGCCACCAGTGTCGGGGGAAGGCAGCCCCAGCATTTT.